The entry that follows covers one TCR beta chain sequence. The antigen remains unidentified. Germline CDR1 reads SGHNT; CDR2 reads YYREEE (reference sequence). Losses at the gene ends were 6 bases for V and 5 bases for J; bases not matched to a gene: 5. The CDR3 totals 12 residues. These data belong to a study of shared clonotypes between healthy human individuals. Study-level information: Samples came from a couple of female and a few male donors aged 18 to 49.

In replicate PCRs of sorted subsets, roughly 190 ng DNA, approximately 30,000 T cell genomes, was used. Generated by immunoSEQ multiplex PCR, the TCRdb table keeps only in-frame clones and is missing some. Of about 510,000 clones listed, about 95% are singletons. Study-level results: Generally, estimated richness proved larger in naive subsets than it did in memory subsets.

The V and J genes are TRBV5-4 and TRBJ2-7; TRBD1 aligns across 7 bases. The TCR sequence derives from a woman aged 25 to 39 in good health. Sequencing used naive CD4+ T cells sorted from blood. Documented subset: CD45RA+ positively selected. The CDR3, as DNA: TGTGCCAGCAAAGGGGGCGACCACGAGCAGTACTTC. Amino acid sequence: CASKGGDHEQYF.